This TCR beta chain appears in the sequencing data of a study of blood T cell repertoires in COVID-19. Study as a whole: Acute-phase and convalescent COVID-19 samples originated in the United States, Italy and Spain.

The data were produced by immunoSEQ multiplex PCR, yet TCRdb's version contains in-frame clones alone and is incomplete. This sample has about 170,000 clones, with 80% to 90% found just once. Enrollees, about 18 to 89 years old, lived in approximately 24 US areas. Clinical history as reported by participants underpinned cohort assignment. Trimming took off 4 bases at V and 1 base at J, with 17 bases between the two ends. The germline V gene has CDR1 LGHNA and CDR2 YNFKEQ. The CDR3 runs to 16 residues. This chain links TRBV4-2 with TRBJ2-7; D perhaps matches TRBD1 (6 bases). What was sequenced was PBMCs or T cells enriched from blood (not recorded which). This sequence originates from a man between 45 and 60 years old who had recovered from COVID-19. The CDR3 is CASSRTLDSVSYEQYF. The CDR3 region has the DNA TGTGCCAGCAGCCGGACCTTGGACAGCGTATCCTACGAGCAGTACTTC.